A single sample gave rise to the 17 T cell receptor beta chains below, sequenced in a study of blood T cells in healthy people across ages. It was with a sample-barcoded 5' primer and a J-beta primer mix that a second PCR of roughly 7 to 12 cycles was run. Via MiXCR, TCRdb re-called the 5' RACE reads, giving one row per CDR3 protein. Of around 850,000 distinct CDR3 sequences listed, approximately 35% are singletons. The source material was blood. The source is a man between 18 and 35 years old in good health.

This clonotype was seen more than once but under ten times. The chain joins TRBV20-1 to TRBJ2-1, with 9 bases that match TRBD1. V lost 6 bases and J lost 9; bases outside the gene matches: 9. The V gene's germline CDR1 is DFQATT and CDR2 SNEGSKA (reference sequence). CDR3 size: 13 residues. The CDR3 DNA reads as TGCAGTGCCGCGGACAGGGGAGGGGGTGAGCAGTTCTTC. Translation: CSAADRGGGEQFF.

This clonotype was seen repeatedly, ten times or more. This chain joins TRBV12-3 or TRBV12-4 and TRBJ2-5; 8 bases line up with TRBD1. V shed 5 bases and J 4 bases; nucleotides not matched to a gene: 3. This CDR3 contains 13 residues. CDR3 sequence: CASSRTGLETQYF. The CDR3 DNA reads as TGTGCCAGCAGTCGGACAGGGTTAGAGACCCAGTACTTC.

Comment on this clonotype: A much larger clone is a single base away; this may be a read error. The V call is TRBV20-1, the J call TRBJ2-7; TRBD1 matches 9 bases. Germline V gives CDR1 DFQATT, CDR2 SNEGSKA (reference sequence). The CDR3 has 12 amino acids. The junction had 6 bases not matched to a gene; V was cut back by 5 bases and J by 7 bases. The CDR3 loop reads CSAWDRVDEQYF. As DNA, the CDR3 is TGCAGTGCTTGGGACAGGGTCGATGAGCAGTACTTC.

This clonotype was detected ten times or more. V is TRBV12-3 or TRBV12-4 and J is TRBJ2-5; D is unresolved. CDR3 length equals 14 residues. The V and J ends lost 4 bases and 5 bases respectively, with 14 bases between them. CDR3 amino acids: CASSSVGARETQYF. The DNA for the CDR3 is TGTGCCAGCAGTTCTGTAGGAGCAAGGGAGACCCAGTACTTC.

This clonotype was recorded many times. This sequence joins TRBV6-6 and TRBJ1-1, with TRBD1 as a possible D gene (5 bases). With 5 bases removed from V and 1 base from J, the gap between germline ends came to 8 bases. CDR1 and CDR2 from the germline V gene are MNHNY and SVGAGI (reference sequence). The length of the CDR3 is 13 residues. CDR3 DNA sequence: TGTGCCAGCAGTACTCAGGGGAACACTGAAGCTTTCTTT. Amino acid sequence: CASSTQGNTEAFF.

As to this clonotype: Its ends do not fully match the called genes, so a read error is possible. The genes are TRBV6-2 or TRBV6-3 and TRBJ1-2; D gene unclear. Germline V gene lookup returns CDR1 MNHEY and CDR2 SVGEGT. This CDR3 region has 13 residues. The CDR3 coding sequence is TGTGCCAGCGGTTACCTCCAAGGGTATGGCTACACCTTC. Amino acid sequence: CASGYLQGYGYTF.

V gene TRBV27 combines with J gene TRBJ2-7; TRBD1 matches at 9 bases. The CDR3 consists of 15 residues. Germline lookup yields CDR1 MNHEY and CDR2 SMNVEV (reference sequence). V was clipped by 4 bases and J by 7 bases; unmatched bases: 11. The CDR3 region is CASSSRDRASDEQYF. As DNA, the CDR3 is TGTGCCAGCAGTTCGCGGGACAGGGCTTCCGATGAGCAGTACTTC.

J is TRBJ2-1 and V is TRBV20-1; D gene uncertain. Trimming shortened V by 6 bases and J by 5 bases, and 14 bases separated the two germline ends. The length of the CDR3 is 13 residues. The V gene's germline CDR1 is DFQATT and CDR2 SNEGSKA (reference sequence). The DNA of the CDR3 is TGCAGTGCCCCGACCGGGTTGCACAATGAGCAGTTCTTC. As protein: CSAPTGLHNEQFF.

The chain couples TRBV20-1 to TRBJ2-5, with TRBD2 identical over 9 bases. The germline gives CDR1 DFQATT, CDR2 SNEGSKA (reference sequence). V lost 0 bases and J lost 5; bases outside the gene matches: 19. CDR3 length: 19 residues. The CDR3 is CSARDLSDAVAGALETQYF. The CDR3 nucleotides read TGCAGTGCTAGAGATCTGTCGGATGCGGTAGCGGGGGCCTTGGAGACCCAGTACTTC.

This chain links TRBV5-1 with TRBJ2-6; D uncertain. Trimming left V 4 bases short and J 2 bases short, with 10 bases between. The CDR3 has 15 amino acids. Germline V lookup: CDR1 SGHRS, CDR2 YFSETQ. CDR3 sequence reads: CASSPPVAGANVLTF. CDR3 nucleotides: TGCGCCAGCAGCCCCCCAGTAGCTGGGGCCAACGTCCTGACTTTC.

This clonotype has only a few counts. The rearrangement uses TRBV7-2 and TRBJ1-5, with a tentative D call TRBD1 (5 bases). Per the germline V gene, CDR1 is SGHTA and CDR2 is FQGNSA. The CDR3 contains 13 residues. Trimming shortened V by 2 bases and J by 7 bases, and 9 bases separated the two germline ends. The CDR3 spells CASSLNRGQPQHF. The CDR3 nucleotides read TGTGCCAGCAGCTTAAACCGGGGCCAGCCCCAGCATTTT.

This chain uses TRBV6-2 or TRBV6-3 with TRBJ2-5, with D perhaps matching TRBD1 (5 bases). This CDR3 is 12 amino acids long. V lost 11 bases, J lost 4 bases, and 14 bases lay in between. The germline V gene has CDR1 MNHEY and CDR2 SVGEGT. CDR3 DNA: TGTGCCGCTGGCAGGGCCGGAGAGACCCAGTACTTC. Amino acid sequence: CAAGRAGETQYF.

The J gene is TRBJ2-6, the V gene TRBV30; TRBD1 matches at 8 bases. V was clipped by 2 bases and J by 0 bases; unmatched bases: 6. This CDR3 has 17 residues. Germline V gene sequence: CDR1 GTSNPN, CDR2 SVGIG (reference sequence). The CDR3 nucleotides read TGTGCCTGGAGTATGACAGGGGCCAACTCTGGGGCCAACGTCCTGACTTTC. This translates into CAWSMTGANSGANVLTF.

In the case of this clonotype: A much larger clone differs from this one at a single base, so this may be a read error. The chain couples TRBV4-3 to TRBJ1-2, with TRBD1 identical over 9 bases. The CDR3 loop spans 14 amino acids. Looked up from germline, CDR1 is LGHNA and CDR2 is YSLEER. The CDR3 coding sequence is TGCGCCAGCAGCCAGGGGACAGGGACCTATGGCCACACCTTC. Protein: CASSQGTGTYGHTF.

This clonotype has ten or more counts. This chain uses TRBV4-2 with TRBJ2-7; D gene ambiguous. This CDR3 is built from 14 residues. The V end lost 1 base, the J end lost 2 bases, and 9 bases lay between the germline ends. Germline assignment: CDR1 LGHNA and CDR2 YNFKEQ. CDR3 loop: CASSQGRQTYEQYF. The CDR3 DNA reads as TGTGCCAGCAGCCAAGGTAGGCAGACCTACGAGCAGTACTTC.

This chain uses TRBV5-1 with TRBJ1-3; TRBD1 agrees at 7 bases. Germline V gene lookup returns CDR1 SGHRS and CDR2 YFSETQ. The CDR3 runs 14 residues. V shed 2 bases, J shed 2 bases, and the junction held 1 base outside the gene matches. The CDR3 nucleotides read TGCGCCAGCAGCTTCGACAGGGCTGGAAACACCATATATTTT. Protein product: CASSFDRAGNTIYF. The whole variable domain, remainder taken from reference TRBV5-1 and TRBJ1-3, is KAGVTQTPRYLIKTRGQQVTLSCSPISGHRSVSWYQQTPGQGLQFLFEYFSETQRNKGNFPGRFSGRQFSNSRSEMNVSTLELGDSALYLCASSFDRAGNTIYFGEGSWLTVV.

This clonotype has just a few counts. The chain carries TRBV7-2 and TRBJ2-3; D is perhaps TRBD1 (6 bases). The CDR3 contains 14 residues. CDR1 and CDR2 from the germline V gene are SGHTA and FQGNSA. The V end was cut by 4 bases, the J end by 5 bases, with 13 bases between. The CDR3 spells CASSSGTLLDTQYF. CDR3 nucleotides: TGTGCCAGCAGCTCCGGGACATTACTAGATACGCAGTATTTT.